The sequence of this T cell receptor beta chain was determined in a study of siplizumab effects on memory and regulatory T cells. Whole-study findings and limits: Roughly 80-96% of proliferating CD4+ or CD8+ clones lacked a naive or memory phenotype that could be assigned. Controls had around 28% Treg-derived mappable alloreactive CD4+ clones on average, versus approximately 69% with siplizumab.

The assay covered 100,000 or so TCR templates per sample. Profiling relied on immunoSEQ multiplex PCR, and the TCRdb table lists in-frame clones only, not all of them. The sample lists around 68,000 clones, over 70% occurring once. V dropped 3 bases and J dropped 4 bases, with 22 bases sitting between them. CDR3 length equals 18 residues. Germline V gene sequence: CDR1 SGHDT, CDR2 YYEEEE. A note on this clone: Its antigen remains unidentified.

The sample comprised Tregs sorted from blood. The chain links TRBV5-6 to TRBJ1-4, with D possibly being TRBD1 (5 bases). The TCR comes from a human donor in good health. CDR3 residues: CASSYYTQPGLDNEKLFF. The CDR3 DNA reads as TGTGCCAGCAGCTACTATACTCAGCCAGGGTTGGATAATGAAAAACTGTTTTTT.